This TCR beta chain was documented in a study of cytomegalovirus exposure and HLA in healthy donors. The wider study: Falling in the Caucasian-associated ancestry cluster were about four fifths of 398 genotyped donors.

This clone was recorded once. This CDR3 is also generated by other DNA sequences in the sample. The study ran its PCR with 60 Vbeta and 13 Jbeta primers. In the original processing: Later work found 65 million to 85 million unique TCR beta chains, with 9.5 million to 11 million shared. This table comes from immunoSEQ multiplex PCR, and its TCRdb copy is limited to in-frame clones, with some not included. For V, J and clone size, that table is used; D and trimming come from the DNA. The table shows 150,000 to 200,000 clones, with approximately 84% occurring only once. CDR3 length equals 13 residues. V lost 3 bases and J lost 4; bases outside the gene matches: 2. Germline CDR1 MNHEY, CDR2 SMNVEV (reference sequence).

This chain links TRBV27 with TRBJ2-5; 7 positions agree with TRBD2. The receptor's source is a man aged 50 to 59 in good health and CMV-seropositive. The sample taken for sequencing was PBMCs. This CDR3 is CASSLREGETQYF. CDR3 in DNA: TGTGCCAGCAGTTTGAGGGAGGGAGAGACCCAGTACTTC.